This T cell receptor (beta chain) is drawn from a study of T-cell memory formation after mild COVID-19. On the study more broadly: TCR clusters were mostly confined to one donor each.

This clonotype was counted between two and nine times. What it binds is unknown. TCRdb used MiXCR to reprocess the 5' RACE reads, holding one entry per CDR3 protein. The sample carries hundreds of thousands of distinct CDR3 sequences, less than 25% recorded once. Study results and limitations: In second-wave clones peaking day 37, SARS-CoV-2 specificity remained unconfirmed.

The sequenced material came from PBMCs or a T cell subset sorted from them (not recorded which). The sequence was collected from an adult woman who had mild COVID-19 (a few samples of this study predate the infection). Cell type and time point are not known.

The CDR3 region has the DNA TGCAGCGCCGGTCGGACCCGCACAGATACGCAGTATTTT. Translated: CSAGRTRTDTQYF. The chain has TRBV29-1 and TRBJ2-3, with D unresolved. CDR3 length: 13 residues. V shed 7 bases and J shed 1 base, with 12 bases lying between them. Germline V gene sequence: CDR1 SQVTM, CDR2 ANQGSEA.